Listed here is a single TCR beta chain. Possible read error: a much larger clone is one base away. The CDR3 carries no conserved terminal phenylalanine or tryptophan, so it likely arises from a read error. Per the germline V gene, CDR1 is PRHDT and CDR2 is FYEKMQ (reference sequence). Trimming took 7 bases from V and 8 from J, leaving 17 bases between them. This CDR3 has 13 amino acids. The data are from a study of T cells in Graves' hyperthyroidism and ophthalmopathy. Researchers barred patients who had uncontrolled infection, other autoimmune disease, pregnancy or lactation. RNA transcripts gave rise to amplified TCR beta CDR3 regions. HTBI primers were the set used in a first-round RT-PCR of the TCR CDR3. Via MiXCR, TCRdb re-called the multiplex PCR reads, giving one row per CDR3 protein. In the table there are 610,000 or so distinct CDR3 sequences, about 43% of which are singletons.

What was sequenced was peripheral blood or thyroid tissue (not recorded which). The chain has TRBV13 and TRBJ1-2; D possibly corresponds to TRBD1 (5 bases). The TCR comes from a woman between 18 and 29 years old with Graves' hyperthyroidism. The CDR3, as DNA: TGTGCCAGCATTAACGGAGTAACAGGAGGCTACACCCTC. It yields the protein CASINGVTGGYTL.